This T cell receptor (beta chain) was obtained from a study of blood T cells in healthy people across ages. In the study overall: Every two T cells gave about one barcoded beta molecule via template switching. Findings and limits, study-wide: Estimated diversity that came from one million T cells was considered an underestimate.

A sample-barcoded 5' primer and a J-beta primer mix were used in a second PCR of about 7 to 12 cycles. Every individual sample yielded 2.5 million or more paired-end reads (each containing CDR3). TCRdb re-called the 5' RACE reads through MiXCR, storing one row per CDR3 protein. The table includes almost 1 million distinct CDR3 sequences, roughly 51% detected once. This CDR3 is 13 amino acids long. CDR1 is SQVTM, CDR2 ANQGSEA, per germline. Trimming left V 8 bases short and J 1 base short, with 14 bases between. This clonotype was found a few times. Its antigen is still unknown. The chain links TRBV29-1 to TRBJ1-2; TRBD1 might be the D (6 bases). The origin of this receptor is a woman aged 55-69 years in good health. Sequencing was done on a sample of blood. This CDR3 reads CSTGTTLNYGYTF. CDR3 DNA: TGCAGCACCGGGACAACTCTTAACTATGGCTACACCTTC.